The subject of this entry is one TCR beta chain. Unmatched junction bases numbered 10, after V lost 8 bases and J lost 4 bases. CDR3 length: 15 residues. The germline V gene encodes CDR1 LNHDA and CDR2 SQIVND (reference sequence). Authors' processing steps: Reference gene primer amplification in the assay estimated nucleated cell counts. Only in-frame clones appear in the TCRdb table, and some are missing; sequencing was by immunoSEQ multiplex PCR. V, J and clone size reflect that table, while D and trimming were determined from the DNA. Altogether a few hundred thousand clones are present, 70% to 90% being singletons, with the ten largest covering under 7%. This sample stems from a study of blood T cell repertoires in COVID-19. Cohorts were determined from participant-reported clinical history.

Sequenced sample: PBMCs or T cells enriched from blood (not recorded which). The TCR was taken from a woman in her forties or fifties who had been exposed to COVID-19. The chain has TRBV19 and TRBJ2-2, with 7 positions matching TRBD2. CDR3 sequence (DNA): TGTGCCAGTTGGGGGGGTAGCGGGTTCACCGGGGAGCTGTTTTTT. Its protein is CASWGGSGFTGELFF. Drawing the rest from reference TRBV19 and TRBJ2-2, the complete variable domain is DGGITQSPKYLFRKEGQNVTLSCEQNLNHDAMYWYRQDPGQGLRLIYYSQIVNDFQKGDIAEGYSVSREKKESFPLTVTSAQKNPTAFYLCASWGGSGFTGELFFGEGSRLTVL.